This T cell receptor (beta chain) was identified during a study of blood T cell repertoires in COVID-19. Turning to the study itself: The origin of the acute and convalescent COVID-19 samples was the United States, Italy and Spain. Sources were T cells, B-cell-depleted T cells, or PBMCs; the material itself was cDNA or gDNA.

Authors' analysis steps: Cell counts per sample came from amplifying reference gene primers. Profiled with immunoSEQ multiplex PCR; TCRdb holds only in-frame clones, not every one. V and J calls plus clone size are reproduced from that table; the DNA served to infer D and trimming. The sample records around 150,000 clones, about 89% being singletons. V was trimmed by 4 bases and J by 5 bases, leaving 18 bases between them. Germline V gives CDR1 SGHRS, CDR2 YFSETQ. The length of the CDR3 is 15 residues. The chain combines TRBV5-1 with TRBJ2-5; D not resolved. The clonotype comes from a man aged 50 to 60 with active COVID-19. The specimen sequenced was peripheral blood. CDR3 in DNA: TGCGCCAGCAGCCCGTCGATCCGCACCGGGGAGACCCAGTACTTC. It codes for CASSPSIRTGETQYF.